The next 10 T cell receptor beta chains were all read from a single sample in a study of cytomegalovirus exposure and HLA in healthy donors. Use of 60 Vbeta and 13 Jbeta primers characterized the PCR. Profiling relied on immunoSEQ multiplex PCR, and the TCRdb table lists in-frame clones only, not all of them. Among approximately 140,000 clones listed, roughly four fifths were seen once. The sequencing input was PBMCs. The origin of the receptors is a woman aged 35 to 49 in good health and CMV-seropositive.

The chain links TRBV7-2 to TRBJ1-1; D uncertain. Trimming cost V 5 bases and J 2 bases, with 9 bases left between them. The length of the CDR3 is 13 residues. Germline values: CDR1 SGHTA, CDR2 FQGNSA. In DNA, the CDR3 is TGTGCCAGCAGCCCGGGATCAAACACTGAAGCTTTCTTT. Protein: CASSPGSNTEAFF.

The chain joins TRBV13 to TRBJ2-1; TRBD2 agrees at 9 bases. With V trimmed by 4 bases and J by 7 bases, 11 bases remained unmatched. This CDR3 region has 16 residues. Per the germline V gene, CDR1 is PRHDT and CDR2 is FYEKMQ (reference sequence). CDR3 DNA: TGTGCCAGCAGCTGGCGTGGCGGGAGGGGGGGGAATGAGCAGTTCTTC. Translation: CASSWRGGRGGNEQFF.

This clone was detected only once. The gene calls are TRBV10-3 and TRBJ1-6, with 7 bases lining up with TRBD1. The CDR3 sequence is 16 residues long. Germline values: CDR1 ENHRY, CDR2 SYGVKD. V lost 5 bases and J lost 8; bases outside the gene matches: 12. CDR3 sequence (DNA): TGTGCCATCAGTAATTTAGGCAGGGGGTTGGATTCACCCCTCCACTTT. This translates into CAISNLGRGLDSPLHF.

The V call is TRBV18, the J call TRBJ1-2; 11 bases fit TRBD1. The CDR3 covers 17 residues. CDR1 and CDR2 from the germline V gene are KGHSH and LQKENI. V was pared by 1 base and J by 3 bases, with 7 bases of the junction left unmatched. Here the CDR3 reads CASSPHPRTGGYYGYTF. In DNA, the CDR3 is TGTGCCAGCTCACCACACCCCCGGACAGGGGGCTACTATGGCTACACCTTC. Filled out from reference TRBV18 and TRBJ1-2, the complete variable domain reads NAGVMQNPRHLVRRRGQEARLRCSPMKGHSHVYWYRQLPEEGLKFMVYLQKENIIDESGMPKERFSAEFPKEGPSILRIQQVVRGDSAAYFCASSPHPRTGGYYGYTFGSGTRLTVV.

The chain recombines TRBV7-2 with TRBJ1-3; TRBD1 is a possible D gene (5 bases). Looked up from germline, CDR1 is SGHTA and CDR2 is FQGNSA. Trimming removed 5 bases at V and 0 bases at J, with 14 bases between. CDR3 length: 16 amino acids. This chain's CDR3 is CASSLKGPSSGNTIYF. CDR3 DNA: TGTGCCAGCAGCCTAAAGGGGCCAAGCTCTGGAAACACCATATATTTT.

This rearrangement joins TRBV13 to TRBJ2-2; possibly TRBD2 for D (5 bases). V was shortened by 5 bases and J by 0 bases, with 10 bases between the two germline ends. The length of the CDR3 is 15 residues. Germline V gives CDR1 PRHDT, CDR2 FYEKMQ (reference sequence). The CDR3 spells CASSQRSANTGELFF. Here the CDR3 DNA reads TGTGCCAGCAGCCAGCGGAGTGCGAACACCGGGGAGCTGTTTTTT.

In its sample, this clone was seen a few times. This chain links TRBV5-1 with TRBJ1-5, with D uncertain. The length of the CDR3 is 19 residues. CDR1 is SGHRS and CDR2 is YFSETQ in the germline V gene. V lost 0 bases and J lost 0, with 19 bases in between. The CDR3 sequence: CASSLARQWREHSNQPQHF. DNA for the CDR3: TGCGCCAGCAGCTTGGCCCGCCAGTGGAGGGAACATAGCAATCAGCCCCAGCATTTT.

The J gene is TRBJ2-2, the V gene TRBV5-4; weak D call: TRBD2 (5 bases). The CDR3 has 15 amino acids. V lost 1 base and J 2 bases, leaving 9 bases between the germline ends. Germline V lookup: CDR1 SGHNT, CDR2 YYREEE (reference sequence). CDR3 DNA sequence: TGTGCCAGCAGCTTGTTTGGACTCAACACCGGGGAGCTGTTTTTT. This gives the protein CASSLFGLNTGELFF.

The V gene is TRBV5-6, the J gene TRBJ2-3; possible D gene TRBD2, 5 bases. This CDR3 is built from 14 residues. CDR1 is SGHDT, CDR2 YYEEEE, per germline. V lost 1 base and J 3 bases, leaving 9 bases between the germline ends. The CDR3 DNA reads TGTGCCAGCAGCTTGTTTAGCGCAACAGATACGCAGTATTTT. This codes for CASSLFSATDTQYF.

This chain connects TRBV4-3 to TRBJ1-2, with 7 bases identical to TRBD1. Germline trimming cut 3 bases from V and 5 bases from J; bases unmatched to any gene: 15. The germline CDR1 and CDR2 sequences are LGHNA and YSLEER. The CDR3 is 17 residues long. Here the CDR3 DNA reads TGCGCCAGCAGCCATACCGGGACAGCCTCCTTTTTATATGGCTACACCTTC. Translation: CASSHTGTASFLYGYTF.